These 4 T cell receptor beta chains originate from one sample sequenced in a study of blood T cell repertoires in COVID-19. Assay: immunoSEQ multiplex PCR; the TCRdb copy retains only in-frame clones and omits some. The table has 18,000 or so clones, over 75% seen once. Sequencing was done on a sample of peripheral blood. The receptors here all came from a man aged 40-49 years with active COVID-19.

J is TRBJ1-2 and V is TRBV9; 7 bases line up with TRBD1. The CDR3 totals 13 residues. Trimming at V came to 3 bases and at J to 7 bases, leaving 6 bases not matched to a gene. CDR1 is SGDLS and CDR2 is YYNGEE in the germline V gene. In DNA form, the CDR3 reads TGTGCCAGCAGCGATCAGGGGGTAGGTGGCTACACCTTC. It is translated as CASSDQGVGGYTF. Looking up the rest from reference TRBV9 and TRBJ1-2 gives the full variable domain: DSGVTQTPKHLITATGQRVTLRCSPRSGDLSVYWYQQSLDQGLQFLIQYYNGEERAKGNILERFSAQQFPDLHSELNLSSLELGDSALYFCASSDQGVGGYTFGSGTRLTVV.

The chain joins TRBV3-1 (or the pseudogene TRBV3-2) to TRBJ2-1; 10 nucleotides align to TRBD2. This CDR3 is built from 15 residues. The germline gives CDR1 LGHDT, CDR2 YNNKEL (reference sequence). The trim removed 4 bases at V and 9 bases at J, leaving 9 bases unmatched. The CDR3 loop reads CASSPIGTSAGEQFF. CDR3 nucleotide sequence: TGTGCCAGCAGCCCCATTGGGACTAGCGCTGGTGAGCAGTTCTTC.

The chain employs TRBV27 and TRBJ1-5, with D possibly matching TRBD1 (6 bases). CDR3 size: 13 residues. Germline values: CDR1 MNHEY, CDR2 SMNVEV (reference sequence). The V end was cut by 4 bases, the J end by 6 bases, with 10 bases between. CDR3 region: CASSSGEFQPQHF. The CDR3 nucleotides read TGTGCCAGCAGTTCAGGGGAGTTTCAGCCCCAGCATTTT.

The rearrangement links TRBV5-1 to TRBJ1-5; tentative D call: TRBD1 (5 bases). Germline V CDR1 and CDR2: SGHRS, YFSETQ. The CDR3 sequence is 15 residues long. The germline V and J ends were trimmed by 5 bases and 3 bases, with 15 bases remaining between them. The CDR3 sequence: CASRRDWLDNQPQHF. The CDR3 region has the DNA TGCGCCAGCAGACGGGACTGGTTGGACAATCAGCCCCAGCATTTT.